A selection of T cell receptor beta chains follows, all from one sample in a study of shared clonotypes between healthy human individuals. Sequencing was performed with immunoSEQ multiplex PCR; in TCRdb, only in-frame clones are kept and a portion is missing. The sample includes 2 million to 2.5 million clones, about 92% of them seen just once. The sequencing input was naive CD4+ T cells from PBMCs. The source is a man younger than 35 in good health. Some clones in this sample may be carry-over from other donors' samples. Both conserved end residues are part of each CDR3. Fields, in order: J gene, V gene, clone size, D gene, CDR3 length, CDR3 protein, CDR3 DNA. The D gene is left open where the match is weak. The size entry is marked missing in some rows and otherwise reads once, few, many or a size class.

TRBJ2-7 TRBV18 NA NA 13 CASSPPLEGEQYF TGTGCCAGCTCACCACCCCTGGAGGGAGAGCAGTACTTC
TRBJ1-3 TRBV18 NA TRBD1 15 CASSPADRAGNTIYF TGTGCCAGCTCACCTGCAGACAGGGCTGGAAACACCATATATTTT
TRBJ1-1 TRBV5-4 NA NA 13 CASSKLLNTEAFF TGTGCCAGCAGCAAGCTTTTGAACACTGAAGCTTTCTTT
TRBJ1-1 TRBV10-1 NA TRBD1 12 CASSWTGTEAFF TGCGCCAGCAGCTGGACAGGGACTGAAGCTTTCTTT
TRBJ1-2 TRBV27 once NA 15 CASSLDAGANYGYTF TGTGCCAGCAGTTTAGACGCAGGGGCTAACTATGGCTACACCTTC
TRBJ2-7 TRBV7-2 NA NA 11 CASSSSNEQYF TGTGCCAGCAGCTCCTCTAATGAGCAGTACTTC
TRBJ2-2 TRBV30 NA NA 10 CAGRIGELFF TGTGCCGGCAGGATCGGGGAGCTGTTTTTT
TRBJ2-2 TRBV28 NA TRBD2 17 CASSLEETSGNTGELFF TGTGCCAGCAGTTTAGAGGAGACTAGCGGAAACACCGGGGAGCTGTTTTTT
TRBJ1-1 TRBV11-1 NA NA 13 CASSLGRNTEAFF TGTGCCAGCAGCCTTGGGCGGAACACTGAAGCTTTCTTT
TRBJ2-1 TRBV5-1 NA TRBD2 15 CASSTGLAGGDEQFF TGCGCCAGCAGCACAGGACTAGCGGGAGGGGATGAGCAGTTCTTC
TRBJ1-1 TRBV6-5 NA NA 15 CASSYRGTSPTEAFF TGTGCCAGCAGTTATCGGGGGACCAGTCCCACTGAAGCTTTCTTT
TRBJ2-1 TRBV27 NA NA 16 CASSSPKTVMFNEQFF TGTGCCAGCAGTTCGCCCAAGACTGTAATGTTCAATGAGCAGTTCTTC
TRBJ1-3 TRBV28 NA TRBD1 16 CASSPPGTGVGNTIYF TGTGCCAGCAGCCCGCCGGGGACAGGGGTAGGAAACACCATATATTTT
TRBJ2-2 TRBV30 once NA 15 CAWRQPGHQTGELFF TGTGCCTGGCGTCAACCGGGACACCAAACCGGGGAGCTGTTTTTT
TRBJ1-2 TRBV6-5 NA TRBD1 13 CASSMTGNYGYTF TGTGCCAGCAGTATGACAGGGAACTATGGCTACACCTTC
TRBJ1-2 TRBV19 once NA 13 CASSIDLLQGYTF TGTGCCAGTAGTATAGATCTCCTCCAGGGCTACACCTTC
TRBJ1-2 TRBV7-8 NA TRBD1 14 CASSRTGGAGGYTF TGTGCCAGCAGTCGTACAGGGGGCGCTGGGGGCTACACCTTC
TRBJ2-1 TRBV6-1 NA TRBD1 15 CASRQTGASYNEQFF TGTGCCAGCAGACAGACAGGGGCGTCCTACAATGAGCAGTTCTTC
TRBJ1-3 TRBV10-1 NA NA 15 CASSESANSGNTIYF TGCGCCAGCAGTGAGTCGGCCAACTCTGGAAACACCATATATTTT
TRBJ1-1 TRBV7-9 once NA 14 CASSFQGLNTEAFF TGTGCCAGCAGCTTCCAGGGTCTGAACACTGAAGCTTTCTTT
TRBJ1-1 TRBV5-1 NA NA 12 CASSYSNTEAFF TGCGCCAGCAGCTATTCGAACACTGAAGCTTTCTTT
TRBJ1-4 TRBV7-9 NA NA 16 CASSLAMGGLLGKLFF TGTGCCAGCAGCTTAGCGATGGGGGGCCTCCTGGGAAAACTGTTTTTT
TRBJ1-5 TRBV16 NA NA 15 CASSPSFWGDQPQHF TGTGCCAGCAGCCCTTCTTTCTGGGGGGATCAGCCCCAGCATTTT
TRBJ1-2 TRBV4-1 NA TRBD1 15 CASSPGQGIGYGYTF TGCGCCAGCAGTCCCGGACAGGGGATAGGCTATGGCTACACCTTC